Shown below are 13 T cell receptor beta chains from a single sample sequenced in a study of T cell responses to AZD1222 COVID-19 vaccine. Profiling relied on immunoSEQ multiplex PCR, and the TCRdb table lists in-frame clones only, not all of them. The sample carries about 130,000 clones, over 85% recorded once. The sequences come from peripheral blood, collected 28 days after the second AZD1222 dose. All receptors derive from an adult who received the AZD1222 COVID-19 vaccine.

This clone showed up just once. The chain has TRBV30 and TRBJ1-2; D gene unclear. Deletions cut 1 base from V and 0 bases from J, with 9 bases between. Germline-derived CDR1 and CDR2 are GTSNPN and SVGIG (reference sequence). This CDR3 spans 14 amino acids. CDR3 in amino acids: CAWSDPWANYGYTF. CDR3 DNA sequence: TGTGCCTGGAGTGACCCATGGGCTAACTATGGCTACACCTTC.

The count of this clone is one. The chain carries TRBV6-1 and TRBJ1-4; perhaps TRBD1 as D (5 bases). The germline V gene encodes CDR1 MNHNS and CDR2 SASEGT. The CDR3 consists of 14 residues. Trimming stripped 3 bases from V and 5 bases from J, with 10 bases between. The CDR3 spells CASSDGAENEKLFF. In DNA form, the CDR3 reads TGTGCCAGCAGTGACGGGGCAGAGAATGAAAAACTGTTTTTT.

The genes are TRBV7-8 and TRBJ1-2, with TRBD1 identical over 11 bases. V shed 6 bases and J 8 bases; nucleotides not matched to a gene: 8. Germline V lookup: CDR1 SGHVS, CDR2 FQNEAQ. CDR3 size: 14 residues. This CDR3 is CASRFGTGGGGYTF. In DNA, the CDR3 is TGTGCCAGCAGGTTTGGGACAGGGGGAGGCGGCTACACCTTC. Looking up the rest from reference TRBV7-8 and TRBJ1-2 gives the full variable domain: GAGVSQSPRYKVAKRGQDVALRCDPISGHVSLFWYQQALGQGPEFLTYFQNEAQLDKSGLPSDRFFAERPEGSVSTLKIQRTQQEDSAVYLCASRFGTGGGGYTFGSGTRLTVV.

V usage is TRBV2 and J usage is TRBJ2-1; TRBD2 matches at 11 bases. V gave up 6 bases and J gave up 10 bases; unmatched junction bases: 5. Germline assignment: CDR1 SNHLY and CDR2 FYNNEI. This CDR3 is 13 amino acids long. The CDR3 coding sequence is TGTGCCAGCAGAGGGACTAGCGGTCGGGAGCAGTTCTTC. Amino acids: CASRGTSGREQFF.

V is TRBV5-1 and J is TRBJ2-7; D is perhaps TRBD2 (5 bases). Looked up from germline, CDR1 is SGHRS and CDR2 is YFSETQ. The CDR3 consists of 15 residues. Trimming took 0 bases from V and 5 from J, leaving 15 bases between them. CDR3 loop: CASSLVSGSTDEQYF. The CDR3 nucleotides read TGCGCCAGCAGCTTGGTTTCGGGAAGTACGGACGAGCAGTACTTC.

This clone was observed a single time. The chain is built from TRBV30 and TRBJ1-5, with D possibly matching TRBD1 (6 bases). CDR3 length: 13 amino acids. CDR1 and CDR2 from the germline V gene are GTSNPN and SVGIG (reference sequence). V was trimmed by 3 bases and J by 3 bases, leaving 9 bases between them. DNA for the CDR3: TGTGCCTGGAGGGACAGCCTCAATCAGCCCCAGCATTTT. Translation gives CAWRDSLNQPQHF. Variable domain in full (rest from reference TRBV30 and TRBJ1-5): SQTIHQWPATLVQPVGSPLSLECTVEGTSNPNLYWYRQAAGRGLQLLFYSVGIGQISSEVPQNLSASRPQDRQFILSSKKLLLSDSGFYLCAWRDSLNQPQHFGDGTRLSIL.

V is TRBV28 and J is TRBJ2-1; D ambiguous. Germline V gene data show CDR1 as MDHEN and CDR2 as SYDVKM. This CDR3 contains 16 residues. V gave up 4 bases and J gave up 9 bases, with 22 bases separating them. Written as DNA, the CDR3 is TGTGCCAGCAGTTCTCCCCTCGGGCCTTCAAGAGGTGAGCAGTTCTTC. Protein sequence: CASSSPLGPSRGEQFF.

The gene calls are TRBV24-1 and TRBJ1-2; TRBD1 matches 7 bases. The germline V gene has CDR1 KGHDR and CDR2 SFDVKD. The CDR3 covers 12 residues. V gave up 5 bases and J gave up 6 bases; unmatched junction bases: 2. In nucleotides, the CDR3 is TGTGCCACCAGTGGGCAGGGGGATGGCTACACCTTC. It codes for CATSGQGDGYTF.

This clone was seen once. V usage is TRBV3-1 (or the pseudogene TRBV3-2) and J usage is TRBJ2-1; D call uncertain. The CDR3 contains 12 residues. Germline V CDR1 and CDR2: LGHDT, YNNKEL (reference sequence). Trimming cost V 0 bases and J 8 bases, with 5 bases left between them. CDR3 nucleotides: TGTGCCAGCAGCCAAGAGAGCGATGAGCAGTTCTTC. Its protein product is CASSQESDEQFF.

The chain employs TRBV6-6 and TRBJ2-3; 8 bases map to TRBD2. There are 15 residues in the CDR3. The trim removed 8 bases at V and 4 bases at J, leaving 11 bases unmatched. Germline V gene lookup returns CDR1 MNHNY and CDR2 SVGAGI (reference sequence). CDR3 sequence: CASSRPGGPADTQYF. DNA for the CDR3: TGTGCCAGCTCTAGGCCGGGGGGGCCGGCAGATACGCAGTATTTT.

V and J are TRBV10-3 and TRBJ2-1; 7 bases align to TRBD1. With 6 bases clipped from V and 7 bases from J, the junction kept 9 bases outside the gene matches. Germline CDR1 reads ENHRY; CDR2 reads SYGVKD. The CDR3 covers 14 residues. The CDR3 loop is CAIRNGTAGNEQFF. CDR3 DNA sequence: TGTGCCATCAGGAACGGGACAGCCGGGAATGAGCAGTTCTTC.

V gene TRBV19 combines with J gene TRBJ2-1, with a tentative D call TRBD2 (6 bases). The CDR3 covers 13 residues. Per germline, CDR1 LNHDA and CDR2 SQIVND (reference sequence). V was cut by 6 bases and J by 0 bases, with 6 bases left in between. The CDR3 spells CASSGSSYNEQFF. In DNA, the CDR3 is TGTGCCAGTAGCGGGAGCTCCTACAATGAGCAGTTCTTC.

V and J are TRBV4-2 and TRBJ1-1; D uncertain. This CDR3 region has 15 residues. V was trimmed by 0 bases and J by 7 bases, leaving 15 bases between them. Germline V gene data show CDR1 as LGHNA and CDR2 as YNFKEQ. In DNA form, the CDR3 reads TGTGCCAGCAGCCAAGAGTGGGGTAGGGTGGGTGAAGCTTTCTTT. Protein: CASSQEWGRVGEAFF.